This passage covers 8 T cell receptor beta chains from one sample sequenced in a study of breast tumors, draining lymph nodes, adjacent tissues. TCRdb recomputed calls from the multiplex PCR reads with MiXCR, one row per CDR3 protein. This table has around 110,000 distinct CDR3 sequences, less than 40% appearing once. Breast cancer patients provided tissue from their axillary draining lymph nodes. Sequenced material: axillary lymph node tissue. These receptors were collected from a female donor with breast cancer. Some clones in this sample may be carry-over from other donors' samples.

This clonotype has ten or more counts. The V and J genes are TRBV20-1 and TRBJ2-7, with 7 bases fitting TRBD1. The ends lost 6 bases at V and 3 bases at J; junction bases unmatched: 14. This CDR3 contains 15 residues. Germline loops: CDR1 DFQATT, CDR2 SNEGSKA (reference sequence). This chain's CDR3 is CSAQPPTGQFYEQYF. In DNA form, the CDR3 reads TGCAGTGCGCAACCCCCGACAGGGCAGTTCTACGAGCAGTACTTC.

In this sample, this clonotype turned up many times. This chain links TRBV5-4 with TRBJ2-2; D call uncertain. Per the germline V gene, CDR1 is SGHNT and CDR2 is YYREEE (reference sequence). Trimming removed 0 bases at V and 1 base at J, with 7 bases between. The CDR3 extends over 15 amino acids. In nucleotides, the CDR3 is TGTGCCAGCAGCTTGGCTAGTCTGAACACCGGGGAGCTGTTTTTT. Its protein product is CASSLASLNTGELFF. The variable domain in full, completed from reference TRBV5-4 and TRBJ2-2, reads ETGVTQSPTHLIKTRGQQVTLRCSSQSGHNTVSWYQQALGQGPQFIFQYYREEENGRGNFPPRFSGLQFPNYSSELNVNALELDDSALYLCASSLASLNTGELFFGEGSRLTVL.

This clonotype was found many times. The chain couples TRBV5-1 to TRBJ2-1; TRBD1 matches 9 bases. The V segment lost 3 bases and the J segment 2 bases; nucleotides outside the gene matches: 9. CDR3 length equals 17 residues. Germline V gene lookup returns CDR1 SGHRS and CDR2 YFSETQ. CDR3 region: CASSWGQGFGTYNEQFF. As DNA, the CDR3 is TGCGCCAGCAGCTGGGGACAGGGTTTTGGGACCTACAATGAGCAGTTCTTC. Variable domain in full (rest from reference TRBV5-1 and TRBJ2-1): KAGVTQTPRYLIKTRGQQVTLSCSPISGHRSVSWYQQTPGQGLQFLFEYFSETQRNKGNFPGRFSGRQFSNSRSEMNVSTLELGDSALYLCASSWGQGFGTYNEQFFGPGTRLTVL.

This clonotype turned up a few times. The chain carries TRBV5-6 and TRBJ1-2, with D possibly TRBD1 on 6 matching bases. Trimming took 4 bases from V and 11 from J, leaving 24 bases between them. The germline CDR1 and CDR2 sequences are SGHDT and YYEEEE. The CDR3 has 15 residues. Here the CDR3 reads CASSPVSQGTGGYTF. In DNA form, the CDR3 reads TGTGCCAGCAGCCCAGTTTCTCAGGGGACGGGTGGTTACACCTTC.

This clonotype is a singleton in its sample. J is TRBJ2-3 and V is TRBV12-3 or TRBV12-4; 7 bases are shared with TRBD1. The CDR3 is 11 amino acids. With V trimmed by 1 base and J by 11 bases, 0 bases remained unmatched. The CDR3 sequence: CASSLDRGQYF. CDR3 coding DNA: TGTGCCAGCAGTTTAGACAGGGGGCAGTATTTT.

This clonotype has ten or more counts. It may be a read error: a sequence one base away is much more abundant. The chain combines TRBV7-3 with TRBJ2-6; tentative D call: TRBD2 (6 bases). The CDR3 has 15 amino acids. The V gene's germline CDR1 is SGHTA and CDR2 FQGTGA. The CDR3 loop reads CASSLLGTGANVLPF. The CDR3 DNA reads TGTGCCAGCAGCTTACTCGGGACTGGGGCCAACGTCCTGCCTTTC. Supplemented by reference TRBV7-3 and TRBJ2-6, the full variable domain reads GAGVSQTPSNKVTEKGKYVELRCDPISGHTALYWYRQSLGQGPEFLIYFQGTGAADDSGLPNDRFFAVRPEGSVSTLKIQRTERGDSAVYLCASSLLGTGANVLPFGAGSRLTVL.

This sequence joins TRBV15 and TRBJ1-6; D possibly corresponds to TRBD1 (5 bases). The CDR3 has 14 amino acids. The V end was cut by 1 base, the J end by 9 bases, with 10 bases between. Germline values: CDR1 LNHNV, CDR2 YYDKDF (reference sequence). The CDR3 DNA is TGTGCCACCAGCAGAGGGGGGGTGCGTTCACCCCTCCACTTT. It specifies CATSRGGVRSPLHF.

This clonotype was recorded a few times. The chain is built from TRBV6-5 and TRBJ2-2; 9 bases are shared with TRBD1. V lost 1 base and J lost 4; bases outside the gene matches: 7. Germline CDR1 reads MNHEY; CDR2 reads SVGAGI. The CDR3 has 17 amino acids. The DNA for the CDR3 is TGTGCCAGCAGTTACTACCGGGACAGGGTATCCACCGGGGAGCTGTTTTTT. It translates to CASSYYRDRVSTGELFF.